Listed below are T cell receptor beta chains from one sample, sequenced in a study of cytomegalovirus exposure and HLA in healthy donors. The table came from immunoSEQ multiplex PCR; TCRdb's copy has only in-frame clones and leaves some out. The repertoire holds some 85,000 clones, 76% seen once, with approximately 1.5% in the top ten. What was sequenced was PBMCs. All receptors come from a male donor in good health and CMV-seronegative. Each CDR3 is given with its conserved first and last residue. Each record gives: J gene, V gene, clone size, D gene, CDR3 DNA, CDR3 protein. A D gene is named only where the DNA matches it firmly. Size is omitted from some rows. Given values are once, few, many or a class for expanded clones.

TRBJ2-3,TRBV9,NA,TRBD1,TGTGCCAGCAGCATATTGGGACAGGGAGCCACAGATACGCAGTATTTT,CASSILGQGATDTQYF
TRBJ1-1,TRBV5-1,NA,NA,TGCGCCAGCAGCGCAATGACAGACACTGAAGCTTTCTTT,CASSAMTDTEAFF
TRBJ1-1,TRBV28,NA,TRBD1,TGTGCCAGCAGCCCCCGGGACAGGGGATCCACTGAAGCTTTCTTT,CASSPRDRGSTEAFF
TRBJ2-1,TRBV7-9,NA,TRBD2,TGTGCCAGCAGCACCAAGGGACTATACAATGAGCAGTTCTTC,CASSTKGLYNEQFF
TRBJ1-1,TRBV5-1,NA,NA,TGCGCCAGCAGCTTGAACAAGAACACTGAAGCTTTCTTT,CASSLNKNTEAFF
TRBJ1-1,TRBV2,NA,NA,TGTGCCAGCAGCAGGGGAATGAACACTGAAGCTTTCTTT,CASSRGMNTEAFF
TRBJ1-1,TRBV7-9,NA,NA,TGTGCCAGCAGCTTATGGCCCACGAACACTGAAGCTTTCTTT,CASSLWPTNTEAFF
TRBJ1-2,TRBV7-9,NA,TRBD1,TGTGCCAGCAGCTTCCCACCGGGACAGGGGGCCTATGGCTACACCTTC,CASSFPPGQGAYGYTF
TRBJ1-1,TRBV27,NA,TRBD1,TGTGCCAGCAGTTTATGGCCCACAGGGGAAACTGAAGCTTTCTTT,CASSLWPTGETEAFF
TRBJ1-5,TRBV25-1,NA,NA,TGTGCCAGCAGTGAATTGATCGGTCAGCCCCAGCATTTT,CASSELIGQPQHF
TRBJ1-5,TRBV7-2,few,NA,TGTGCCAGCTGTCGACAAGGGGAGGGACAGCCCCAGCATTTT,CASCRQGEGQPQHF
TRBJ2-5,TRBV20-1,NA,NA,TGCAGTGCTGACCAGCGAGAGACCCAGTACTTC,CSADQRETQYF
TRBJ2-1,TRBV7-3,NA,NA,TGTGCCAGCAGTCCCCTAGGAGGGGGGGCATACAATGAGCAGTTCTTC,CASSPLGGGAYNEQFF
TRBJ1-2,TRBV7-8,NA,TRBD1,TGTGCCAGCAGCTTAGGGACAGGGGGTTCTGGCTACACCTTC,CASSLGTGGSGYTF
TRBJ1-4,TRBV7-8,NA,NA,TGTGCCAGCAGCTTAAAAGGCAGGGGAGTTGAAAAACTGTTTTTT,CASSLKGRGVEKLFF
TRBJ2-3,TRBV7-9,once,TRBD1,TGTGCCAGCAGCCCCTACAGGGGGCGGGCAGATACGCAGTATTTT,CASSPYRGRADTQYF
TRBJ1-1,TRBV19,NA,TRBD1,TGTGCCAGTAGAGGGCCGGGACAGGGGTTCGCTTTCTTT,CASRGPGQGFAFF
TRBJ2-7,TRBV7-2,NA,NA,TGTGCCAGCAGCCACCCCGCTGGCGGCGACTACGAGCAGTACTTC,CASSHPAGGDYEQYF
TRBJ1-1,TRBV7-2,NA,TRBD1,TGTGCCAGCAGCTTGGGACAGGGGGCCTTGAACACTGAAGCTTTCTTT,CASSLGQGALNTEAFF
TRBJ1-3,TRBV7-9,NA,TRBD1,TGTGCCAGCATGACAGGGATTGTCTCTGGAAACACCATATATTTT,CASMTGIVSGNTIYF
TRBJ2-3,TRBV6-1,NA,NA,TGTGCCAGCAGTGCCCGGGCCAGGGGGGTCACAGATACGCAGTATTTT,CASSARARGVTDTQYF
TRBJ1-5,TRBV16,NA,NA,TGTGCCAGCAGCAGACAGGATCAGCCCCAGCATTTT,CASSRQDQPQHF
TRBJ2-7,TRBV18,NA,TRBD1,TGTGCCAGCTCACCACGGGACAGTAGATACGAGCAGTACTTC,CASSPRDSRYEQYF
TRBJ2-2,TRBV7-2,NA,TRBD1,TGTGCCAGCAGTTTTGGGACAGCGACCGGGGAGCTGTTTTTT,CASSFGTATGELFF
TRBJ2-3,TRBV19,NA,NA,TGTGCCAGTAGTACGGGACAAGGGAGGGCTGATACGCAGTATTTT,CASSTGQGRADTQYF
TRBJ2-5,TRBV27,NA,TRBD2,TGTGCCAGCAGCAGGCGGGCTAGCGGGGGCCAAGAGACCCAGTACTTC,CASSRRASGGQETQYF
TRBJ2-6,TRBV5-8,NA,NA,TGTGCCAGCAGCTTGTATTTAGACACCGCTGGGGCCAACGTCCTGACTTTC,CASSLYLDTAGANVLTF
TRBJ1-5,TRBV6-5,NA,TRBD1,TGTGCCAGCAGTCCGACAGGGGGCCAGAATCAGCCCCAGCATTTT,CASSPTGGQNQPQHF
TRBJ1-5,TRBV2,NA,NA,TGTGCCAGCACGTCACAGGTTGGTCAGCCCCAGCATTTT,CASTSQVGQPQHF
TRBJ2-2,TRBV9,NA,TRBD2,TGTGCCAGCAGCCTACGACTAGCGGAGAACACCGGGGAGCTGTTTTTT,CASSLRLAENTGELFF
TRBJ1-5,TRBV7-2,NA,NA,TGTGCCAGCAGCCATAATTCGGGGGGCAATCAGCCCCAGCATTTT,CASSHNSGGNQPQHF
TRBJ2-3,TRBV19,NA,NA,TGTGCCTCTGGGAGTTTTGGCACAGATACGCAGTATTTT,CASGSFGTDTQYF
TRBJ1-1,TRBV6-1,NA,NA,TGTGCCAGCACCCCTAGGGGCCGGGGGGACACTGAAGCTTTCTTT,CASTPRGRGDTEAFF
TRBJ1-2,TRBV7-8,NA,NA,TGTGCCAGCAGTTTCCGACAGAACAACTATGGCTACACCTTC,CASSFRQNNYGYTF
TRBJ1-1,TRBV4-3,NA,TRBD1,TGCGCCAGCAGCCGAGGACAGGGAGGAACTGACACTGAAGCTTTCTTT,CASSRGQGGTDTEAFF
TRBJ1-2,TRBV19,NA,TRBD1,TGTGCCAGTAGTTCGGACAGGGTGAGGGGCTACACCTTC,CASSSDRVRGYTF
TRBJ1-6,TRBV27,NA,NA,TGTGCCAGCAGTGCCGCCCTCTTCCGGGACTACCATTCACCCCTCCACTTT,CASSAALFRDYHSPLHF